A single sample is the source of the 29 T cell receptor beta chains below, sequenced in a study of T cells in Graves' hyperthyroidism and ophthalmopathy. Amplified TCR beta CDR3 regions came from RNA transcripts. The primer set for the first-round RT-PCR of the TCR CDR3 was HTBI. Using its own MiXCR run on the multiplex PCR reads, TCRdb lists one record per CDR3 protein. The sample lists under 350,000 distinct CDR3 sequences; about an eighth were seen once. Sequenced input: blood. These receptors were taken from a woman aged 40-49 years with Graves' ophthalmopathy.

This clonotype was counted many times. The V gene is TRBV10-3, the J gene TRBJ2-3; D call uncertain. Germline values: CDR1 ENHRY, CDR2 SYGVKD. The length of the CDR3 is 12 residues. Trimming removed 4 bases at V and 0 bases at J, with 2 bases between. CDR3 loop: CAISGSTDTQYF. The CDR3 DNA reads TGTGCCATCAGTGGAAGCACAGATACGCAGTATTTT.

This clonotype came up many times. The chain is built from TRBV18 and TRBJ2-4, with 11 bases fitting TRBD2. The germline gives CDR1 KGHSH, CDR2 LQKENI. This CDR3 contains 15 residues. Trimming cost V 0 bases and J 10 bases; bases outside gene matches: 5. The CDR3 is CASSPPRLAGTIQYF. The CDR3 DNA reads TGTGCCAGCTCACCACCTCGACTAGCGGGGACAATTCAGTACTTC.

There are many counts of this clonotype. J is TRBJ1-1 and V is TRBV3-1; possible D gene TRBD1, 5 bases. V was clipped by 5 bases and J by 3 bases, with 10 bases between them. Germline values: CDR1 LGHDT, CDR2 YNNKEL (reference sequence). The length of the CDR3 is 13 residues. This chain's CDR3 is CASSFGTYTEAFF. CDR3 DNA sequence: TGTGCCAGCAGCTTTGGGACGTACACTGAAGCTTTCTTT.

This clonotype was counted between two and nine times. The V call is TRBV11-2, the J call TRBJ1-5; D is possibly TRBD1 (5 bases). Deletions cut 4 bases from V and 3 bases from J, with 16 bases between. CDR1 is SGHAT and CDR2 is FQNNGV in the germline V gene. The CDR3 loop spans 16 amino acids. This chain's CDR3 is CASSYRTSFANQPQHF. The CDR3 DNA follows: TGTGCCAGCAGCTACCGGACATCCTTTGCCAATCAGCCCCAGCATTTT.

This clonotype has at least ten counts. The V call is TRBV29-1, the J call TRBJ2-3, with 7 bases that match TRBD2. Germline-derived CDR1 and CDR2 are SQVTM and ANQGSEA. With V trimmed by 4 bases and J by 4 bases, 2 bases remained unmatched. The length of the CDR3 is 12 residues. CDR3: CSVVTSPDTQYF. DNA of the CDR3: TGCAGCGTTGTGACTAGCCCAGATACGCAGTATTTT.

This clonotype was counted between two and nine times. A much more abundant neighbour one base away suggests this may be a read error. This chain uses TRBV6-1 with TRBJ1-4; D gene ambiguous. This CDR3 is built from 16 residues. CDR1 MNHNS and CDR2 SASEGT come from the germline V gene. CDR3 amino acids: CASSELRVATNEKLLF. The CDR3 DNA reads as TGTGCCAGCAGTGAACTGCGGGTCGCAACTAATGAAAAACTGCTTTTT.

At least ten counts were recorded for this clonotype. The chain couples TRBV5-6 to TRBJ2-1, with D perhaps being TRBD1 or TRBD2 (5 bases each). V gave up 2 bases and J gave up 5 bases, with 8 bases separating them. Germline CDR1 reads SGHDT; CDR2 reads YYEEEE. The length of the CDR3 is 13 residues. CDR3 bases: TGTGCCAGCAGCTTCTCGGGGCACAATGAGCAGTTCTTC. Protein product: CASSFSGHNEQFF.

This clonotype was seen at least ten times. This chain joins TRBV5-1 and TRBJ1-1; D is perhaps TRBD1 (6 bases). The V gene's germline CDR1 is SGHRS and CDR2 YFSETQ. This CDR3 is built from 16 residues. Trimming shortened V by 4 bases and J by 1 base, and 17 bases separated the two germline ends. The CDR3: CASSLWRGASNTEAFF. Here the CDR3 DNA reads TGCGCCAGCAGCCTTTGGAGGGGGGCTTCGAACACTGAAGCTTTCTTT.

CDR3 loop: CASSQMGGWNEQFF. The CDR3 DNA is TGTGCCAGCAGCCAAATGGGGGGATGGAATGAGCAGTTCTTC. This chain links TRBV14 with TRBJ2-1; maybe TRBD2 (6 bases). V lost 2 bases, J lost 7 bases, and 12 bases lay in between. The CDR3 is 14 residues long. CDR1 and CDR2 (germline): SGHDN, FVKESK.

Of note for this clonotype: A much more abundant neighbour one base away suggests this may be a read error. V is TRBV28 and J is TRBJ2-1, with D perhaps matching TRBD1 (6 bases). There are 16 residues in the CDR3. V lost 7 bases and J lost 4, with 20 bases in between. Germline CDR1 reads MDHEN; CDR2 reads SYDVKM. CDR3 coding DNA: TGTGCCAGCACTCCAACCGGGACAATGAAATACAATGAGCAGTTCTTC. It encodes CASTPTGTMKYNEQFF.

This clonotype was detected ten times or more. V gene TRBV3-1 combines with J gene TRBJ1-2; no clear D. The CDR3 is 13 residues long. The germline V gene has CDR1 LGHDT and CDR2 YNNKEL (reference sequence). The V gene lost 1 base and the J gene lost 2 bases, with 5 bases spanning the gap. CDR3 coding DNA: TGTGCCAGCAGCCAAGGGCGGAACTATGGCTACACCTTC. As protein: CASSQGRNYGYTF.

The chain has TRBV30 and TRBJ1-6; tentatively, D is TRBD1 (5 bases). The ends were cut back, 2 bases at V and 9 bases at J, with 11 bases in the middle. From germline, CDR1 is GTSNPN and CDR2 SVGIG (reference sequence). CDR3 length: 13 amino acids. The CDR3 protein is CAWSPGRGSPLHF. The CDR3 bases are TGTGCCTGGAGTCCAGGGAGGGGTTCACCCCTCCACTTT.

V is TRBV6-1 and J is TRBJ2-2; 7 bases match TRBD2. The junction had 14 bases not matched to a gene; V was cut back by 6 bases and J by 1 base. This CDR3 is 18 amino acids long. Germline CDR1 is MNHNS and CDR2 is SASEGT. The CDR3 DNA sequence: TGTGCCAGCAGGGCCGTTGGGGGGGGGTGGGGGAACACCGGGGAGCTGTTTTTT. This encodes CASRAVGGGWGNTGELFF.

Many counts were recorded for this clonotype. The V call is TRBV12-3 or TRBV12-4, the J call TRBJ2-2; D is undetermined. The CDR3 is 11 residues long. The ends were cut back, 5 bases at V and 9 bases at J, with 7 bases in the middle. The CDR3 DNA is TGTGCCAGCAGTGGCCCGCGGGAGCTGTTTTTT. This sequence encodes CASSGPRELFF.

As for this clonotype: This may be a read error: a much more frequent sequence differs by one nucleotide. CDR3 protein: CASSASSPGTLRFF. CDR3 sequence (DNA): TGTGCCAGCAGTGCCTCCTCACCCGGGACACTTAGGTTCTTC. The genes are TRBV28 and TRBJ2-1, with D maybe TRBD1 (6 bases). Germline CDR1 and CDR2: MDHEN and SYDVKM. This CDR3 is 14 amino acids long. The ends were cut back, 5 bases at V and 15 bases at J, with 23 bases in the middle.

As regards this clonotype: This may arise from a read error, as a much more abundant clone is one base away. The CDR3 DNA is TGTGCCAGCGGCTTAGGAGGACAGGGCAATCAGCCCCAGCATTTT. Its protein product is CASGLGGQGNQPQHF. The chain recombines TRBV7-2 with TRBJ1-5, with 7 bases lining up with TRBD1. Germline-derived CDR1 and CDR2 are SGHTA and FQGNSA. This CDR3 contains 15 residues.

This clonotype was detected many times. V usage is TRBV6-6 and J usage is TRBJ1-1; 7 bases are shared with TRBD1. After removal of 0 bases from V and 6 bases from J, the junction contained 7 bases not matched to a gene. The CDR3 consists of 15 residues. Germline CDR1 is MNHNY and CDR2 is SVGAGI (reference sequence). In DNA form, the CDR3 reads TGTGCCAGCAGTTACTCACAGGGGAGGCTGGCTGAAGCTTTCTTT. It yields the protein CASSYSQGRLAEAFF.

This clonotype was observed at least ten times. V gene TRBV2 combines with J gene TRBJ1-5, with a weak D call TRBD1 (6 bases). Germline CDR1 SNHLY, CDR2 FYNNEI. The CDR3 is 14 amino acids. The V and J ends lost 9 bases and 4 bases respectively, with 16 bases between them. The CDR3 loop is CASDTGTKNQPQHF. The CDR3 region has the DNA TGTGCCAGTGATACAGGGACCAAAAATCAGCCCCAGCATTTT.

This clonotype was detected ten times or more. The V gene is TRBV2, the J gene TRBJ2-3; D gene unclear. This CDR3 has 14 amino acids. Trimming removed 6 bases from V and 0 bases from J, with 10 bases in between. Looked up from germline, CDR1 is SNHLY and CDR2 is FYNNEI. The CDR3 spells CASSRTLSTDTQYF. The CDR3 DNA sequence: TGTGCCAGCAGCCGCACACTGAGCACAGATACGCAGTATTTT.

Many counts were recorded for this clonotype. The CDR3 spells CASSSGQGSNSPLHF. CDR3 nucleotide sequence: TGTGCCAGCAGTAGCGGACAGGGGTCTAATTCACCCCTCCACTTT. This chain connects TRBV6-1 to TRBJ1-6, with 9 bases matching TRBD1. Germline assignment: CDR1 MNHNS and CDR2 SASEGT. V was pared by 5 bases and J by 6 bases, with 5 bases of the junction left unmatched. The CDR3 totals 15 residues.

This clonotype has only a few counts. This CDR3 is CASSHRGTGNTIYF. The DNA of the CDR3 is TGTGCCAGCAGTCACAGGGGAACTGGAAACACCATATATTTT. This chain joins TRBV28 and TRBJ1-3; TRBD1 aligns across 7 bases. Germline-derived CDR1 and CDR2 are MDHEN and SYDVKM. This CDR3 contains 14 residues. Trimming removed 5 bases from V and 2 bases from J; junction bases left unmatched: 3. Based on the CDR3 plus reference TRBV28 and TRBJ1-3, the full variable domain is DVKVTQSSRYLVKRTGEKVFLECVQDMDHENMFWYRQDPGLGLRLIYFSYDVKMKEKGDIPEGYSVSREKKERFSLILESASTNQTSMYLCASSHRGTGNTIYFGEGSWLTVV.

Concerning this clonotype itself: A much larger clone lies a single base off, so this may be a read error. The chain uses TRBV11-2 and TRBJ2-3; D tentatively fits TRBD1 or TRBD2 (6 bases each). With 2 bases removed from V and 4 bases from J, the gap between germline ends came to 13 bases. CDR1 is SGHAT and CDR2 is FQNNGV in the germline V gene. CDR3 length: 15 amino acids. For the CDR3, the DNA is TGTGCCAGCAGCTTAAGGGGGGTGTTAGCAGATACGCAGTATTTT. The encoded protein is CASSLRGVLADTQYF.

There are many counts of this clonotype. In DNA, the CDR3 is TGCAGTGCTCAACAGGGGAAACAGCCCCAGCATTTT. It encodes CSAQQGKQPQHF. This sequence joins TRBV20-1 and TRBJ1-5, with 7 bases fitting TRBD1. J gave up 7 bases and V 5 bases, and 5 bases lay outside the gene matches. Germline loops: CDR1 DFQATT, CDR2 SNEGSKA (reference sequence). The CDR3 totals 12 residues.

This clonotype was seen ten or more times. The chain uses TRBV24-1 and TRBJ1-5, with D possibly being TRBD1 (5 bases). Germline values: CDR1 KGHDR, CDR2 SFDVKD. CDR3 length: 12 residues. V lost 9 bases and J lost 8, with 13 bases in between. CDR3 sequence (DNA): TGTGCCACCCAGGGTTTTGAGGAGCCCCAGCATTTT. Translation gives CATQGFEEPQHF.

The V call is TRBV19, the J call TRBJ1-4; D is unclear. Looked up from germline, CDR1 is LNHDA and CDR2 is SQIVND (reference sequence). Trimming shortened V by 3 bases and J by 4 bases, and 21 bases separated the two germline ends. The CDR3 sequence is 18 residues long. The CDR3 loop reads CASSIIRIDPLFNEKLFF. The DNA of the CDR3 is TGTGCCAGTAGTATTATTAGGATAGATCCCCTGTTTAATGAAAAACTGTTTTTT. Using reference TRBV19 and TRBJ1-4 for the parts outside the CDR3, the full variable domain is DGGITQSPKYLFRKEGQNVTLSCEQNLNHDAMYWYRQDPGQGLRLIYYSQIVNDFQKGDIAEGYSVSREKKESFPLTVTSAQKNPTAFYLCASSIIRIDPLFNEKLFFGSGTQLSVL.

The V call is TRBV19, the J call TRBJ2-3; D ambiguous. Trimming cost V 1 base and J 1 base, with 3 bases left between them. The CDR3 contains 13 residues. Germline CDR1 and CDR2: LNHDA and SQIVND (reference sequence). CDR3 residues: CASSIAGTDTQYF. CDR3 bases: TGTGCCAGTAGTATAGCCGGCACAGATACGCAGTATTTT. The whole variable domain, filled in from reference TRBV19 and TRBJ2-3, reads DGGITQSPKYLFRKEGQNVTLSCEQNLNHDAMYWYRQDPGQGLRLIYYSQIVNDFQKGDIAEGYSVSREKKESFPLTVTSAQKNPTAFYLCASSIAGTDTQYFGPGTRLTVL.

This clonotype was seen at least ten times. The rearrangement joins TRBV24-1 to TRBJ2-1, with 9 bases lining up with TRBD2. CDR1 KGHDR and CDR2 SFDVKD come from the germline V gene. The CDR3 is made up of 14 amino acids. V lost 5 bases to trimming and J lost 4 bases; unmatched junction nucleotides: 2. The CDR3 coding sequence is TGTGCCACCAGTGGGACTAGCGCATACAATGAGCAGTTCTTC. It translates to CATSGTSAYNEQFF.

The V and J genes are TRBV4-1 and TRBJ2-3; 7 nucleotides match TRBD1. CDR3 length: 15 residues. J gave up 3 bases and V 1 base, and 4 bases lay outside the gene matches. The germline V gene has CDR1 MGHRA and CDR2 YSYEKL. The CDR3 bases are TGCGCCAGCAGCCAAGTGCAGGGGGTTACAGATACGCAGTATTTT. Its protein product is CASSQVQGVTDTQYF.

A few counts support this clonotype. The rearrangement uses TRBV5-1 and TRBJ2-1, with D hard to call. V was trimmed by 1 base and J by 5 bases, leaving 13 bases between them. CDR1 is SGHRS, CDR2 YFSETQ, per germline. The CDR3 runs 15 residues. The CDR3 loop reads CASSLMGSRDNEQFF. The CDR3 region has the DNA TGCGCCAGCAGCTTGATGGGGTCTAGAGACAATGAGCAGTTCTTC.